Below, 15 T cell receptor beta chains from the same sample are listed, as sequenced in a study of spatial heterogeneity in lung cancer. The study's findings and limits: Tumor mutation counts were tracked by expanded intratumoral alpha and beta TCR counts.

TCRdb re-derived calls from the 5' RACE reads in MiXCR, one entry per CDR3 protein. The table shows about 10,000 distinct CDR3 sequences, with around 6% occurring only once. Antigens for these TCRs are unknown. The time point is: sample taken at primary tumor resection. This sample comprised lung tumor tissue, obtained at surgery. The receptors derive from a male donor with early-stage non-small cell lung cancer.

This clonotype has ten or more counts. A library prepared for alpha chains yielded this beta chain as an off-target read; its size is of little meaning. V usage is TRBV3-1 and J usage is TRBJ1-1, with 10 bases matching TRBD1. The CDR3 runs 15 residues. Germline assignment: CDR1 LGHDT and CDR2 YNNKEL (reference sequence). V dropped 0 bases and J dropped 4; count of bases not matched to a gene: 2. This CDR3 reads CASSQDRTGGTEAFF. The CDR3 region has the DNA TGTGCCAGCAGCCAAGATCGGACAGGGGGCACTGAAGCTTTCTTT.

Many counts were recorded for this clonotype. As an off-target read in a library built for alpha chains, this beta chain has a frequency of little significance. This chain links TRBV11-1 with TRBJ2-5; D tentatively fits TRBD1 or TRBD2 (5 bases each). Germline-derived CDR1 and CDR2 are SGHAT and FQDESV (reference sequence). Trimming shortened V by 5 bases and J by 1 base, and 11 bases separated the two germline ends. The CDR3 has 14 residues. CDR3: CASSRDLLQETQYF. DNA of the CDR3: TGTGCCAGCAGCCGGGACCTCCTCCAAGAGACCCAGTACTTC.

This clonotype was counted at least ten times. With the library built for alpha chains, this beta chain is off target and its frequency is not meaningful. The chain employs TRBV20-1 and TRBJ1-4; possible D gene TRBD1, 5 bases. CDR3 size: 15 residues. Germline V gene sequence: CDR1 DFQATT, CDR2 SNEGSKA (reference sequence). The V end was cut by 7 bases, the J end by 0 bases, with 15 bases between. The CDR3 spells CSVGEQGTTNEKLFF. For the CDR3, the DNA is TGCAGTGTCGGTGAGCAGGGAACAACTAATGAAAAACTGTTTTTT.

This clonotype is medium-sized within its sample. This beta chain slipped into a library made for alpha chains as a stray read, so its size is not meaningful. The chain joins TRBV2 to TRBJ2-3; the D gene is possibly TRBD2 (5 bases). Germline CDR1 is SNHLY and CDR2 is FYNNEI. The CDR3 is 13 residues long. The V gene lost 4 bases and the J gene lost 6 bases, with 11 bases spanning the gap. This chain's CDR3 is CASSVRGFDTQYF. The DNA for the CDR3 is TGTGCCAGCAGTGTACGCGGGTTTGATACGCAGTATTTT.

This clonotype has ten or more counts. The library was prepared for alpha chains; this beta chain is a stray read, so its frequency means little. This rearrangement joins TRBV10-3 to TRBJ1-5, with TRBD1 matching 7 bases. After removal of 5 bases from V and 5 bases from J, the junction contained 6 bases not matched to a gene. This CDR3 is 14 amino acids long. Germline CDR1 is ENHRY and CDR2 is SYGVKD. CDR3 sequence reads: CAISRGGGHQPQHF. The CDR3 nucleotides read TGTGCCATCAGTAGGGGAGGGGGCCATCAGCCCCAGCATTTT.

This clonotype was found many times. This beta chain lies outside the target of a library built for alpha chains; its clone size means little. The genes are TRBV20-1 and TRBJ2-7; D is unresolved. The CDR3 runs to 12 residues. V was shortened by 1 base and J by 2 bases, with 6 bases between the two germline ends. CDR1 and CDR2 from the germline V gene are DFQATT and SNEGSKA (reference sequence). In DNA, the CDR3 is TGCAGTGCTAGAGTCCAGGCCTACGAGCAGTACTTC. Encoded protein: CSARVQAYEQYF.

This clonotype is medium-sized by share. This beta chain was picked up by a library intended for alpha chains and is off target, so its count carries little meaning. This chain uses TRBV7-8 with TRBJ1-2; TRBD1 aligns across 12 bases. J was trimmed by 1 base and V by 3 bases; bases with no gene match: 6. The CDR3 is made up of 17 amino acids. Germline V gene lookup returns CDR1 SGHVS and CDR2 FQNEAQ. The CDR3 DNA sequence: TGTGCCAGCAGCTTCCACGGGACAGGGGGCTTTAACTATGGCTACACCTTC. As protein: CASSFHGTGGFNYGYTF.

A note on this clonotype: With the library built for alpha chains, this beta chain is off target and its frequency is not meaningful. The chain couples TRBV11-2 to TRBJ1-5, with TRBD1 as a possible D gene (6 bases). V was cut by 4 bases and J by 6 bases, with 10 bases left in between. Germline V gene lookup returns CDR1 SGHAT and CDR2 FQNNGV. The CDR3 runs 13 residues. DNA for the CDR3: TGTGCCAGCAGCTCGGGGGGCGGTCAGCCCCAGCATTTT. Translating it yields CASSSGGGQPQHF. The variable domain in full, with the rest retrieved from reference TRBV11-2 and TRBJ1-5, is EAGVAQSPRYKIIEKRQSVAFWCNPISGHATLYWYQQILGQGPKLLIQFQNNGVVDDSQLPKDRFSAERLKGVDSTLKIQPAKLEDSAVYLCASSSGGGQPQHFGDGTRLSIL.

This clonotype was counted many times. The size of this beta chain means little, since it is a stray read in a library made for alpha chains. V gene TRBV2 combines with J gene TRBJ1-6; no firm D call. There are 14 residues in the CDR3. Trimming left V 3 bases short and J 3 bases short, with 6 bases between. Germline V gene data show CDR1 as SNHLY and CDR2 as FYNNEI. CDR3 amino acids: CASSEQVYNSPLHF. CDR3 coding DNA: TGTGCCAGCAGTGAGCAGGTCTATAATTCACCCCTCCACTTT.

This clonotype is termed large (0.1 to 1%). This beta chain appears as a stray read in a library generated for alpha chains; its size is not informative. The chain is built from TRBV30 and TRBJ1-1; D is unclear. CDR1 and CDR2 from the germline V gene are GTSNPN and SVGIG (reference sequence). This CDR3 comprises 11 residues. V lost 0 bases, J lost 6 bases, and 5 bases lay in between. The CDR3 is CAWSVAPEAFF. The CDR3 nucleotides read TGTGCCTGGAGTGTAGCACCTGAAGCTTTCTTT.

This clonotype has a count of ten or more. This beta chain appears as a stray read in a library generated for alpha chains; its size is not informative. The chain links TRBV7-9 to TRBJ1-1; D gene ambiguous. This CDR3 is 12 amino acids long. V lost 3 bases to trimming and J lost 3 bases, with 5 bases between them. In germline, CDR1 is SEHNR, CDR2 FQNEAQ (reference sequence). The CDR3 is CASSFLDTEAFF. In DNA form, the CDR3 reads TGTGCCAGCAGCTTCCTCGACACTGAAGCTTTCTTT.

This clonotype was seen many times. Being off target in a library aimed at alpha chains, this beta chain has a size of little meaning. The chain employs TRBV6-1 and TRBJ2-1; no definite D call. Trimming left V 6 bases short and J 4 bases short, with 10 bases between. This CDR3 is built from 13 residues. CDR1 is MNHNS and CDR2 is SASEGT in the germline V gene. The CDR3: CASRPTTYNEQFF. DNA of the CDR3: TGTGCCAGCAGACCTACCACTTACAATGAGCAGTTCTTC.

This clonotype is large (0.1 to 1%) within its sample. The library was designed around alpha chains, so this beta chain is a stray read whose abundance carries little weight. The chain recombines TRBV20-1 with TRBJ2-1, with a weak D call TRBD2 (8 bases). Germline CDR1 DFQATT, CDR2 SNEGSKA (reference sequence). The CDR3 length is 15 residues. Trimming pared 0 bases from V and 8 bases from J, leaving 17 bases between. The CDR3 nucleotides are TGCAGTGCTAGAGATTTGGGACTAGGGGGCCATGAGCAGTTCTTC. It encodes CSARDLGLGGHEQFF.

Remarks on this clonotype: This beta chain slipped into a library made for alpha chains as a stray read, so its size is not meaningful. V gene TRBV20-1 combines with J gene TRBJ2-3; D might be TRBD2 (6 bases). The germline CDR1 and CDR2 sequences are DFQATT and SNEGSKA (reference sequence). Trimming left V 3 bases short and J 6 bases short, with 7 bases between. The CDR3 sequence is 11 residues long. In nucleotides, the CDR3 is TGCAGTGCTAGGGCGGGGGATACGCAGTATTTT. It yields the protein CSARAGDTQYF.

There are many counts of this clonotype. This beta chain turned up in a library designed for alpha chains; as an off-target read, its abundance says little. The gene calls are TRBV5-1 and TRBJ2-5; TRBD2 might be the D (5 bases). The V end was cut by 3 bases, the J end by 0 bases, with 12 bases between. This CDR3 comprises 15 residues. Germline V lookup: CDR1 SGHRS, CDR2 YFSETQ. Written as DNA, the CDR3 is TGCGCCAGCAGCTCGTTACGGGAAGACCAAGAGACCCAGTACTTC. Encoded protein: CASSSLREDQETQYF. The variable domain in full, completed from reference TRBV5-1 and TRBJ2-5, reads KAGVTQTPRYLIKTRGQQVTLSCSPISGHRSVSWYQQTPGQGLQFLFEYFSETQRNKGNFPGRFSGRQFSNSRSEMNVSTLELGDSALYLCASSSLREDQETQYFGPGTRLLVL.